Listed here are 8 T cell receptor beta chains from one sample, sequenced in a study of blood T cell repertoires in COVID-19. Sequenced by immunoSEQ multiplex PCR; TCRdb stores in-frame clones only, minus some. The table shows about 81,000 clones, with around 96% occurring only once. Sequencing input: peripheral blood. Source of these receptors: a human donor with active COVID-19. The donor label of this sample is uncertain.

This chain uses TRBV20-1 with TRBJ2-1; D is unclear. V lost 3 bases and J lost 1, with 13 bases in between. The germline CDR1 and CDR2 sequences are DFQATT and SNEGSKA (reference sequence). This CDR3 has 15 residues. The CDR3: CSASVDSSSYNEQFF. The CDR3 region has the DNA TGCAGTGCTAGTGTAGACTCCTCATCCTACAATGAGCAGTTCTTC.

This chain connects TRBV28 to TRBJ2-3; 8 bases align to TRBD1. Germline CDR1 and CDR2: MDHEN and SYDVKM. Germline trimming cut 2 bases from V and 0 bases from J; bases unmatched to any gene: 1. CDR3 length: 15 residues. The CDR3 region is CASSLQGASTDTQYF. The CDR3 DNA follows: TGTGCCAGCAGTTTACAGGGGGCGAGCACAGATACGCAGTATTTT.

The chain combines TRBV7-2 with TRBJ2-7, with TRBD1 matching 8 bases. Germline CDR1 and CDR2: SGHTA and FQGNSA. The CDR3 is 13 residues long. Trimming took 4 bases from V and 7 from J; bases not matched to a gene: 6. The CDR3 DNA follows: TGTGCCAGCAGCTGGAGAACAGGGGGAGAGCAGTACTTC. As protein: CASSWRTGGEQYF.

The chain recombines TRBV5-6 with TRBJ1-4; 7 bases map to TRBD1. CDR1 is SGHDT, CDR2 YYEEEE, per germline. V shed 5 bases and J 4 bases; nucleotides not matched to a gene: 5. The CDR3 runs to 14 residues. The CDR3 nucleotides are TGTGCCAGCAGTTCGGGACAGCGTAATGAAAAACTGTTTTTT. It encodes CASSSGQRNEKLFF.

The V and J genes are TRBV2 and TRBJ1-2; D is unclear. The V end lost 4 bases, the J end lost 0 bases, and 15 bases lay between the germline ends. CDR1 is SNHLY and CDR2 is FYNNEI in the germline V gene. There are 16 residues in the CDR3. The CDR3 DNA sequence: TGTGCCAGCAGTGTCATGCTGCGTAGTGCTAACTATGGCTACACCTTC. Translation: CASSVMLRSANYGYTF.

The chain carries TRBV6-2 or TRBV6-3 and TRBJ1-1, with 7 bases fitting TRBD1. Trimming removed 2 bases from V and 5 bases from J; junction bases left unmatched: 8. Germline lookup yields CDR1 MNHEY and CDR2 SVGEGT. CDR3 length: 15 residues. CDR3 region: CASSYSTGVGTEAFF. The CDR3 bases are TGTGCCAGCAGTTACAGTACAGGGGTAGGAACTGAAGCTTTCTTT.

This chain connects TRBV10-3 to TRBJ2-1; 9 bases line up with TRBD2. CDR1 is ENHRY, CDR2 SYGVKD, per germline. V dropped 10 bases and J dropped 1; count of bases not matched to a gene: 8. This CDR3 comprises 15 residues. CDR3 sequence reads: CATNSGSISYNEQFF. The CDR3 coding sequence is TGTGCCACAAATAGCGGGAGCATATCCTACAATGAGCAGTTCTTC.

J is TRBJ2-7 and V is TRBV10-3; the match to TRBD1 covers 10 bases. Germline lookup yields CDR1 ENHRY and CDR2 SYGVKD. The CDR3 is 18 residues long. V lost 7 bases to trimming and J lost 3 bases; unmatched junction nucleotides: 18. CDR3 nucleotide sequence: TGTGCCATCAAAGGGGACAGGGGCGATGTAAACCAAAACTACGAGCAGTACTTC. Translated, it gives CAIKGDRGDVNQNYEQYF.